The source of this TCR beta chain is a study of T cell repertoires in cytomegalovirus infection. Whole-study results and caveats: Ex vivo, HLA-C-restricted CMV-specific TCR beta clonotypes prevailed over the rest of the response.

The CDR3 spans 18 residues. In germline, CDR1 is SGHNT, CDR2 YYREEE (reference sequence). The V end lost 4 bases, the J end lost 0 bases, and 21 bases lay between the germline ends. TCRdb re-called the reads with MiXCR, one entry per CDR3 protein. The sample records about 320,000 distinct CDR3 sequences, more than 8% being singletons. This clonotype was seen a handful of times. The target antigen is unknown. The sequenced sample was PBMCs. The clonotype was recovered from a human donor in good health (CMV status not recorded). Some clones in this sample may be carry-over from other donors' samples. This chain links TRBV5-4 with TRBJ2-3, with a weak D call TRBD2 (7 bases). CDR3 sequence reads: CASSGVGGRLSSTDTQYF. The CDR3 region has the DNA TGTGCCAGCAGCGGGGTCGGGGGGCGGCTCTCTAGCACAGATACGCAGTATTTT.